Sequencing of this T cell receptor (beta chain) was carried out in a study of T cell changes during pregnancy in multiple sclerosis. The V and J ends lost 7 bases and 6 bases respectively, with 10 bases between them. CDR1 and CDR2 from the germline V gene are WSHSY and SAAADI. The CDR3 has 11 amino acids. The table lists this clone with a few counts. Measured with immunoSEQ multiplex PCR; TCRdb has only the in-frame clones, and not every one. The sample records 30,000 to 40,000 clones, about 90% being singletons. The chain has TRBV10-2 and TRBJ2-7; D call uncertain. This material consisted of CD4+ T cells from peripheral blood mononuclear cells, taken in the third trimester of pregnancy. The origin of this receptor is a female donor with multiple sclerosis, enrolled in a pregnancy study. CDR3 bases: TGCGCCAGCATGGAGTTGCGCGAGCAGTACTTC. As protein: CASMELREQYF.